The 25 T cell receptor beta chains below all came from one sample that was sequenced in a study of blood T cells in healthy people across ages. Through a sample-barcoded 5' primer and a J-beta primer mix, a second PCR was run for about 7 to 12 cycles. Using its own MiXCR run on the 5' RACE reads, TCRdb lists one record per CDR3 protein. The sample lists about 650,000 distinct CDR3 sequences, 32% occurring once. Source material: blood. The receptors shown here come from an elderly woman in good health.

This clonotype was observed many times. The V gene is TRBV9, the J gene TRBJ1-4; possibly TRBD1 for D (5 bases). Germline CDR1 is SGDLS and CDR2 is YYNGEE. V lost 1 base and J 5 bases, leaving 12 bases between the germline ends. This CDR3 has 15 amino acids. CDR3 coding DNA: TGTGCCAGCAGCGTAAACCCCCAGGGCAATGAAAAACTGTTTTTT. Translation gives CASSVNPQGNEKLFF. Looking up the rest from reference TRBV9 and TRBJ1-4 gives the full variable domain: DSGVTQTPKHLITATGQRVTLRCSPRSGDLSVYWYQQSLDQGLQFLIQYYNGEERAKGNILERFSAQQFPDLHSELNLSSLELGDSALYFCASSVNPQGNEKLFFGSGTQLSVL.

This clonotype was recorded a few times. The junction departs from germline at one end; a sequencing error may be responsible. This chain uses TRBV7-7 with TRBJ2-2; TRBD2 matches at 7 bases. From germline, CDR1 is SSHAT and CDR2 FNYEAQ (reference sequence). The length of the CDR3 is 15 residues. The CDR3 sequence: CASSSSGMNTGELFF. As DNA, the CDR3 is TGTGCTAGCAGCTCTAGCGGCATGAACACCGGGGAGCTGTTTTTT.

This clonotype occurred once. This chain uses TRBV7-9 with TRBJ2-4; 9 positions match TRBD1. The CDR3 totals 17 residues. Losses at the gene ends were 5 bases for V and 1 base for J; bases not matched to a gene: 9. CDR1 SEHNR and CDR2 FQNEAQ come from the germline V gene (reference sequence). The CDR3 nucleotides are TGTGCCAGCAGCCCACCAAGACAGGGGGAGGCCAAAAACATTCAGTACTTC. Its protein product is CASSPPRQGEAKNIQYF. Variable domain in full (rest from reference TRBV7-9 and TRBJ2-4): DTGVSQNPRHKITKRGQNVTFRCDPISEHNRLYWYRQTLGQGPEFLTYFQNEAQLEKSRLLSDRFSAERPKGSFSTLEIQRTEQGDSAMYLCASSPPRQGEAKNIQYFGAGTRLSVL.

This clonotype was detected ten times or more. The chain uses TRBV20-1 and TRBJ2-4, with 8 bases fitting TRBD1. The CDR3 runs 14 residues. Per germline, CDR1 DFQATT and CDR2 SNEGSKA (reference sequence). Germline trimming cut 5 bases from V and 8 bases from J; bases unmatched to any gene: 11. CDR3 region: CSAYSGTGAYIQYF. CDR3 nucleotide sequence: TGCAGTGCTTATTCCGGGACAGGAGCGTACATTCAGTACTTC.

This clonotype was seen ten or more times. The rearrangement joins TRBV4-3 to TRBJ2-2; possibly TRBD1 for D (6 bases). Trimming removed 2 bases from V and 1 base from J, with 17 bases in between. CDR1 and CDR2 (germline): LGHNA, YSLEER. The CDR3 loop spans 18 amino acids. The CDR3 region is CASSQIPLTTGNTGELFF. CDR3 DNA: TGCGCCAGCAGCCAAATACCCCTAACGACAGGGAACACCGGGGAGCTGTTTTTT.

Turning to this clonotype: A much larger clone differs from this one at a single base, so this may be a read error. This chain uses TRBV7-2 with TRBJ1-6; D perhaps matches TRBD1 (5 bases). The CDR3 consists of 15 residues. CDR1 and CDR2 (germline): SGHTA, FQGNSA. Here the CDR3 reads CASSLPQGSSSPRHF. The CDR3, as DNA: TGTGCCAGCAGCTTACCCCAGGGATCGAGCTCACCCCGCCACTTT.

In this sample, this clonotype turned up once. This could be a read error, since a much larger clone is one nucleotide away. The chain couples TRBV11-2 to TRBJ2-1; possibly TRBD1 for D (6 bases). This CDR3 is built from 14 residues. Germline loops: CDR1 SGHAT, CDR2 FQNNGV. The chain's CDR3 is CATSTRTAYNEQFF. CDR3 nucleotide sequence: TGTGCCACCAGCACAAGGACAGCGTACAATGAGCAGTTCTTC. The complete variable domain, with remaining parts taken from reference TRBV11-2 and TRBJ2-1, reads EAGVAQSPRYKIIEKRQSVAFWCNPISGHATLYWYQQILGQGPKLLIQFQNNGVVDDSQLPKDRFSAERLKGVDSTLKIQPAKLEDSAVYLCATSTRTAYNEQFFGPGTRLTVL.

The chain carries TRBV7-2 and TRBJ2-3; 14 nucleotides match TRBD2. The CDR3 is 18 amino acids. V was pared by 4 bases and J by 3 bases, with 9 bases of the junction left unmatched. Germline CDR1 reads SGHTA; CDR2 reads FQGNSA. The CDR3 DNA reads as TGTGCCAGCAGCTCCAGACTAGCGGGAGGGCCAAGAACAGATACGCAGTATTTT. This encodes CASSSRLAGGPRTDTQYF.

The CDR3, as DNA: TGTGCCAGCACCAGGGATGGGACAGGGGGCTCGGAAGCTTTCTTT. Its translation: CASTRDGTGGSEAFF. The rearrangement joins TRBV6-5 to TRBJ1-1; 12 bases match TRBD1. Germline V CDR1 and CDR2: MNHEY, SVGAGI. V lost 7 bases and J lost 8; bases outside the gene matches: 11. This CDR3 comprises 15 residues.

Ten or more counts support this clonotype. The chain links TRBV5-5 to TRBJ2-6; 10 bases line up with TRBD1. This CDR3 has 17 residues. The V and J ends lost 1 base and 3 bases, in that order; junction bases with no gene match: 4. Looked up from germline, CDR1 is SGHKS and CDR2 is YYEKEE (reference sequence). CDR3 sequence reads: CASSLWTGGIGANVLTF. The CDR3 bases are TGTGCCAGCAGCTTGTGGACAGGGGGAATTGGGGCCAACGTCCTGACTTTC.

This chain uses TRBV7-2 with TRBJ1-3, with a possible D match to TRBD1 (5 bases). Germline CDR1 and CDR2: SGHTA and FQGNSA. The V gene lost 5 bases and the J gene lost 2 bases, with 13 bases spanning the gap. The CDR3 sequence is 15 residues long. The CDR3 DNA reads TGTGCCAGCAGCCCCCCTGGGGGGACTGGAAACACCATATATTTT. Translation: CASSPPGGTGNTIYF.

This clonotype was counted at least ten times. The rearrangement links TRBV20-1 to TRBJ2-7, with 12 bases identical to TRBD1. From germline, CDR1 is DFQATT and CDR2 SNEGSKA (reference sequence). The CDR3 loop spans 15 amino acids. V lost 6 bases and J lost 2; bases outside the gene matches: 8. CDR3 amino acids: CSASGTGGSPYEQYF. The CDR3, as DNA: TGCAGTGCAAGTGGGACAGGGGGCAGTCCCTACGAGCAGTACTTC.

The CDR3 sequence: CSATPRQNSPLHF. The CDR3 DNA follows: TGCAGTGCTACGCCAAGGCAGAATTCACCCCTCCACTTT. The chain links TRBV20-1 to TRBJ1-6; D unresolved. The CDR3 spans 13 residues. The V end was cut by 4 bases, the J end by 7 bases, with 11 bases between. Looked up from germline, CDR1 is DFQATT and CDR2 is SNEGSKA (reference sequence).

The V gene is TRBV5-6, the J gene TRBJ1-6; possibly TRBD1 for D (5 bases). This CDR3 has 16 residues. Trimming left V 0 bases short and J 9 bases short, with 16 bases between. CDR1 is SGHDT and CDR2 is YYEEEE in the germline V gene. The DNA of the CDR3 is TGTGCCAGCAGCTTGGTCCAGGTAGGCGGGGGTTCACCCCTCCACTTT. It codes for CASSLVQVGGGSPLHF.

The rearrangement links TRBV20-1 to TRBJ1-1, with 7 bases aligning to TRBD1. Germline V gene lookup returns CDR1 DFQATT and CDR2 SNEGSKA (reference sequence). This CDR3 comprises 13 residues. V was clipped by 6 bases and J by 5 bases; unmatched bases: 9. CDR3 sequence: CSAPNAGGTEAFF. The CDR3 DNA sequence: TGCAGTGCCCCCAACGCAGGGGGGACTGAAGCTTTCTTT.

The gene calls are TRBV5-6 and TRBJ2-3; the D gene is possibly TRBD2 (6 bases). Per the germline V gene, CDR1 is SGHDT and CDR2 is YYEEEE. The CDR3 runs to 15 residues. V was clipped by 3 bases and J by 1 base, with 12 bases between them. For the CDR3, the DNA is TGTGCCAGCAGCTGGTCCGGGGGACGCACAGATACGCAGTATTTT. Translating it yields CASSWSGGRTDTQYF.

To note about this clonotype: A clone one base away is much larger, so this may be a read error. The V and J genes are TRBV7-3 and TRBJ2-5, with 7 bases identical to TRBD2. This CDR3 is 14 amino acids long. The germline V gene encodes CDR1 SGHTA and CDR2 FQGTGA. The V and J ends lost 1 base and 11 bases, in that order; junction bases with no gene match: 10. Here the CDR3 reads CASSLSRDYNEQYF. For the CDR3, the DNA is TGTGCCAGCAGCTTAAGCCGGGACTACAATGAGCAGTACTTC.

This clonotype has more than one count but fewer than ten. This sequence may be a read error, since a much larger clone differs from it by one base. The chain is built from TRBV7-2 and TRBJ2-7, with 11 bases that match TRBD2. The J segment lost 7 bases and the V segment lost 5 bases, leaving 10 bases of the junction unmatched. Germline V lookup: CDR1 SGHTA, CDR2 FQGNSA. This CDR3 region has 15 residues. In nucleotides, the CDR3 is TGTGCCAGCAGCCTCTCTAGCGGGGGGTGTAGTGAGCAGTACTTC. It specifies CASSLSSGGCSEQYF.

The gene calls are TRBV2 and TRBJ1-2; TRBD1 might be the D (6 bases). CDR1 SNHLY and CDR2 FYNNEI come from the germline V gene. V lost 7 bases and J lost 2, with 23 bases in between. The CDR3 runs 17 residues. The CDR3: CASTDGLLGALNYGYTF. CDR3 in DNA: TGTGCCAGCACCGACGGACTACTGGGGGCCTTAAACTATGGCTACACCTTC.

This clonotype was observed at least ten times. The chain's CDR3 is CAITAKEASTEAFF. The CDR3 DNA is TGTGCCATCACCGCAAAGGAGGCGAGCACTGAAGCTTTCTTT. The chain couples TRBV10-3 to TRBJ1-1; D remains unclear. Trimming removed 7 bases from V and 4 bases from J, with 16 bases in between. Per germline, CDR1 ENHRY and CDR2 SYGVKD. CDR3 size: 14 residues.

V usage is TRBV20-1 and J usage is TRBJ2-7, with TRBD2 identical over 9 bases. V shed 6 bases, J shed 0 bases, and the junction held 9 bases outside the gene matches. The CDR3 runs to 15 residues. Germline-derived CDR1 and CDR2 are DFQATT and SNEGSKA (reference sequence). CDR3 loop: CSATCGGESSYEQYF. CDR3 DNA sequence: TGCAGTGCCACCTGCGGGGGGGAGAGCTCCTACGAGCAGTACTTC.

The chain carries TRBV3-1 and TRBJ1-1, with 7 bases matching TRBD1. J lost 7 bases, V lost 1 base, and 6 bases had no gene match. This CDR3 contains 14 residues. Germline V gives CDR1 LGHDT, CDR2 YNNKEL (reference sequence). CDR3 nucleotide sequence: TGTGCCAGCAGCCAAGCCGACAGGGCGGTTGAAGCTTTCTTT. As protein: CASSQADRAVEAFF. The variable domain in full, completed from reference TRBV3-1 and TRBJ1-1, reads DTAVSQTPKYLVTQMGNDKSIKCEQNLGHDTMYWYKQDSKKFLKIMFSYNNKELIINETVPNRFSPKSPDKAHLNLHINSLELGDSAVYFCASSQADRAVEAFFGQGTRLTVV.

The J gene is TRBJ2-7, the V gene TRBV12-3 or TRBV12-4; D gene uncertain. The CDR3 runs to 14 residues. Between the trimmed V and J ends, which lost 7 bases and 3 bases, there was a span of 16 bases. CDR3 nucleotides: TGTGCCAGCATCTCGGATCGAAAGAGCTACGAGCAGTACTTC. Its protein product is CASISDRKSYEQYF.

About this clonotype: A read error is possible here, since a much larger clone lies one base away. The V gene is TRBV21-1, the J gene TRBJ2-7; the D call in the table, TRBD1, was not verified against the DNA. TRBV21-1 is assigned pseudogene status. The CDR3 runs to 15 residues. CDR3 region: CASSMGTGVNYEQYF. The DNA for the CDR3 is TGTGCCAGCAGCATGGGGACAGGGGTTAACTACGAGCAGTACTTC.

This clonotype was recorded at least ten times. V gene TRBV7-9 combines with J gene TRBJ2-1; tentative D call: TRBD1 (6 bases). V lost 5 bases, J lost 1 base, and 15 bases lay in between. Germline V gene sequence: CDR1 SEHNR, CDR2 FQNEAQ (reference sequence). This CDR3 contains 16 residues. CDR3 coding DNA: TGTGCCAGCAGCAGTAGCCAGGGGTTTTCCTACAATGAGCAGTTCTTC. This sequence encodes CASSSSQGFSYNEQFF. Combining the CDR3 with reference TRBV7-9 and TRBJ2-1 gives the whole variable domain DTGVSQNPRHKITKRGQNVTFRCDPISEHNRLYWYRQTLGQGPEFLTYFQNEAQLEKSRLLSDRFSAERPKGSFSTLEIQRTEQGDSAMYLCASSSSQGFSYNEQFFGPGTRLTVL.